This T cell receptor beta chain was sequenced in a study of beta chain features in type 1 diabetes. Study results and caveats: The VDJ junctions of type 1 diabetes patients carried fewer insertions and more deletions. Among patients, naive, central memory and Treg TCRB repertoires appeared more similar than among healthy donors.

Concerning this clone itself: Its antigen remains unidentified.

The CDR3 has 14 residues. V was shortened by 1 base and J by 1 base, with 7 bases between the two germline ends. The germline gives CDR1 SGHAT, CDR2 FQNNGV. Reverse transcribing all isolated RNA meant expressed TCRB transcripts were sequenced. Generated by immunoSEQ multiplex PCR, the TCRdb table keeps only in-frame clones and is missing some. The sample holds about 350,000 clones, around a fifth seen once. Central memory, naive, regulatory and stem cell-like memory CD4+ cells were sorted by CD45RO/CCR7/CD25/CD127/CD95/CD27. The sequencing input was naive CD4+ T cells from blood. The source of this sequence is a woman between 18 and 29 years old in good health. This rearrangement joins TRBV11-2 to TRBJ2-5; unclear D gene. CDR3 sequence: CASSLGIAQETQYF. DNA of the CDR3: TGTGCCAGCAGCTTAGGTATAGCCCAAGAGACCCAGTACTTC. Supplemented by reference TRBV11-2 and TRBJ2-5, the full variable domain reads EAGVAQSPRYKIIEKRQSVAFWCNPISGHATLYWYQQILGQGPKLLIQFQNNGVVDDSQLPKDRFSAERLKGVDSTLKIQPAKLEDSAVYLCASSLGIAQETQYFGPGTRLLVL.